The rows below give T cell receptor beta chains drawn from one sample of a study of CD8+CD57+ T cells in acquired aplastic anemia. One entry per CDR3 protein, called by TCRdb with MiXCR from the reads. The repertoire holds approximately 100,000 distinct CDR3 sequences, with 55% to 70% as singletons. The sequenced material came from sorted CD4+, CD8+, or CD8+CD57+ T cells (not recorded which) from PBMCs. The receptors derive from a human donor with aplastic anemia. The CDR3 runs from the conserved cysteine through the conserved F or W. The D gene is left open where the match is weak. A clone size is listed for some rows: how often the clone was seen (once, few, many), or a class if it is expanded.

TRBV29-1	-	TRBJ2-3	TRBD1	CSVGTGVADTQYF	TGCAGCGTTGGGACAGGGGTGGCAGATACGCAGTATTTT
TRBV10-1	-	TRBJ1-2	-	CASSDGGPEGYTF	TGCGCCAGCAGTGATGGAGGTCCTGAAGGCTACACCTTC
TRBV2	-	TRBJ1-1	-	CASTTPRPTEAFF	TGTGCCAGCACTACACCGAGACCCACTGAAGCTTTCTTT
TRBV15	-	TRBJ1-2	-	CATSRDNQAVAFYGYTF	TGTGCCACCAGCAGAGATAACCAGGCCGTCGCGTTCTATGGCTACACCTTC
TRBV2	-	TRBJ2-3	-	CASSETRAGGTDTQYF	TGTGCCAGCAGTGAAACTCGGGCAGGGGGCACAGATACGCAGTATTTT
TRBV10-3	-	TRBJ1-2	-	CAISERDGGHYGYTF	TGTGCCATCAGTGAACGAGATGGGGGCCACTATGGCTACACCTTC
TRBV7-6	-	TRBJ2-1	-	CASSYSIGNEQFF	TGTGCCAGCAGCTACTCCATTGGCAATGAGCAGTTCTTC
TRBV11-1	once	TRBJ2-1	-	CASSSGPGRTYNEQFF	TGTGCCAGCAGCTCGGGGCCGGGACGTACCTACAATGAGCAGTTCTTC
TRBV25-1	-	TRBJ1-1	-	CASSASLNTEAFF	TGTGCCAGCAGCGCATCTTTAAACACTGAAGCTTTCTTT
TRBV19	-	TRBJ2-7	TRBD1	CASKVGTGLNEQYF	TGTGCCAGTAAGGTCGGGACAGGGTTAAACGAGCAGTACTTC
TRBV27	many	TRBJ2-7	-	CASSPGLQALNYEQYF	TGTGCCAGCAGCCCTGGCTTACAGGCATTGAACTACGAGCAGTACTTC
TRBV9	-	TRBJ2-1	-	CASSKGDEQFF	TGTGCCAGCAGCAAAGGGGATGAGCAGTTCTTC
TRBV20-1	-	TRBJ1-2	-	CSARVGRELYGYTF	TGCAGTGCTAGAGTTGGGAGGGAACTCTATGGCTACACCTTC
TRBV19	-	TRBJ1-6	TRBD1	CASSMGQLVGSPLHF	TGTGCCAGTAGTATGGGACAGCTCGTAGGATCACCCCTCCACTTT
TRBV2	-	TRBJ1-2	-	CASRGLHGYTF	TGTGCCAGCAGGGGCCTCCATGGCTACACCTTC
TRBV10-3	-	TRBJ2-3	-	CASGLPGTDTQYF	TGTGCCAGCGGACTACCTGGCACAGATACGCAGTATTTT
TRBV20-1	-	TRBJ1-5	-	CSVRSSNQPQHF	TGCAGTGTTCGGAGTAGCAATCAGCCCCAGCATTTT
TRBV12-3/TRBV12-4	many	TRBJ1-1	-	CASSSQRNTEAFF	TGTGCCAGCAGTTCGCAACGCAACACTGAAGCTTTCTTT
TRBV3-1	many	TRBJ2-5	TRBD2	CASSDFSGGDQETQYF	TGTGCCAGCAGCGATTTTAGCGGGGGTGACCAAGAGACCCAGTACTTC
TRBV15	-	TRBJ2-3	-	CATSRGADTQYF	TGTGCCACCAGCAGAGGCGCAGATACGCAGTATTTT
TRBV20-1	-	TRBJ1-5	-	CSARDIQTQHF	TGCAGTGCTAGAGATATTCAGACCCAGCATTTT
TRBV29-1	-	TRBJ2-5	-	CSVGGAGLQETKYF	TGCAGCGTTGGGGGGGCAGGGCTGCAAGAGACCAAGTACTTC
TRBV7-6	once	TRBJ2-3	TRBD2	CASSPTSGATDTQYF	TGTGCTAGCAGCCCAACTAGCGGAGCCACAGATACGCAGTATTTT
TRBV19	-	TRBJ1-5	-	CASSMSPALNQPQHF	TGTGCCAGTAGTATGTCCCCAGCCCTCAATCAGCCCCAGCATTTT
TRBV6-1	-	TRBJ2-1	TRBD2	CASSVGTSGINEQFF	TGTGCCAGCAGTGTGGGGACTAGCGGGATCAATGAGCAGTTCTTC
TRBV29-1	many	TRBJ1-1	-	CSVGVGEGTEAFF	TGCAGCGTTGGTGTGGGGGAGGGAACTGAAGCTTTCTTT
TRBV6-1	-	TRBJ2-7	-	CASIRTGRLPYEQYF	TGTGCCAGCATCCGAACGGGACGGCTGCCCTACGAGCAGTACTTC
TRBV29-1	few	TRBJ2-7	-	CSARQGAYEQYF	TGCAGTGCTAGGCAGGGCGCCTACGAGCAGTACTTC
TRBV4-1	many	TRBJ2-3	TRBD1	CASSQKQGAGDTQYF	TGCGCCAGCAGCCAGAAACAGGGGGCAGGGGATACGCAGTATTTT
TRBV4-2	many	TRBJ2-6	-	CASSQGDGISGANVLTF	TGTGCCAGCAGCCAAGGCGACGGTATCTCTGGGGCCAACGTCCTGACTTTC
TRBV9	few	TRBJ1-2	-	CASSEPTAPYGYTF	TGTGCCAGCAGCGAACCCACAGCCCCCTATGGCTACACCTTC
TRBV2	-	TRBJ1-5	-	CASSYGGESNQPQHF	TGTGCCAGCAGTTACGGGGGGGAGAGCAATCAGCCCCAGCATTTT
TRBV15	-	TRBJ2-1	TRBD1	CATSRPGQGGNEQFF	TGTGCCACCAGCAGACCGGGACAGGGAGGAAATGAGCAGTTCTTC
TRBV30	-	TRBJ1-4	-	CAWSGGEGEKLFF	TGTGCCTGGAGTGGGGGAGAAGGGGAAAAACTGTTTTTT
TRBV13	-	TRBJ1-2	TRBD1	CASSSRGLNYGYTF	TGTGCCAGCAGCTCCAGGGGGTTGAACTATGGCTACACCTTC
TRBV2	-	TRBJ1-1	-	CASTSRQATGAFF	TGTGCCAGCACCTCCCGACAGGCTACTGGAGCTTTCTTT
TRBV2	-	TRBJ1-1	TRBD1	CASKQGVQVEAFF	TGTGCCAGCAAGCAGGGGGTTCAGGTTGAAGCTTTCTTT
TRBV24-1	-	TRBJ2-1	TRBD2	CATSASSGGAGDEQFF	TGTGCCACCAGTGCCTCTAGCGGGGGGGCCGGTGATGAGCAGTTCTTC
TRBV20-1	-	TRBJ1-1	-	CSATRQLNTEAFF	TGCAGTGCAACGAGGCAATTGAACACTGAAGCTTTCTTT
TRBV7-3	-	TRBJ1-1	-	CASSLQPNTEAFF	TGTGCCAGCAGCTTACAGCCGAACACTGAAGCTTTCTTT
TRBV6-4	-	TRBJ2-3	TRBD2	CASSDSRGGVDTQYF	TGTGCCAGCAGTGACTCGCGGGGAGGGGTAGATACACAGTATTTT
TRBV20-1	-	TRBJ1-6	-	CSAREARSTYNSPLHF	TGCAGTGCTAGAGAAGCCAGGTCAACCTATAATTCACCCCTCCACTTT
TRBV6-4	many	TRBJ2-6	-	CASSDSYAGSGANVLTF	TGTGCCAGCAGTGACTCTTACGCGGGCTCTGGGGCCAACGTCCTGACTTTC